This TCR beta chain was obtained from a study of shared clonotypes between healthy human individuals. Deep-level assay runs were performed. Profiling relied on immunoSEQ multiplex PCR, and the TCRdb table lists in-frame clones only, not all of them. Among about 1.4 million clones listed, approximately 96% were seen once. Remarks on this clone: Its antigen is undetermined.

Study-level points and caveats: Rarefaction showed that sequencing of sorted subsets was incomplete (despite large depth). Only blood underwent sampling, and tissue repertoires likely differ. Non-shared clonotypes were found to have lower generation probabilities than the clonotypes that were shared by all four of the sorted-subset donors.

The specimen sequenced was naive CD4+ T cells sorted from blood. The sample's subset: CD45RA+ positively selected. The TCR was taken from a man in his thirties or forties in good health.

The CDR3: CAISKGQQETQYF. The CDR3 DNA sequence: TGTGCCATCAGTAAGGGACAGCAAGAGACCCAGTACTTC. The V call is TRBV10-3, the J call TRBJ2-5; 7 bases fit TRBD1. Germline values: CDR1 ENHRY, CDR2 SYGVKD. Losses at the gene ends were 5 bases for V and 2 bases for J; bases not matched to a gene: 2. The CDR3 sequence is 13 residues long.